These 10 T cell receptor beta chains were all obtained from the same sample, sequenced in a study of control samples from healthy donors and cancer patients. The assay was immunoSEQ multiplex PCR, and TCRdb's table has in-frame clones only and misses some. The sample carries some 140,000 clones, over 90% recorded once. Specimen: PBMCs. The receptors originated from a man between 60 and 75 years old with colorectal cancer.

The V gene is TRBV6-1, the J gene TRBJ1-2; possibly TRBD1 for D (5 bases). This CDR3 contains 13 residues. Trimming removed 1 base at V and 9 bases at J, with 12 bases between. Germline V lookup: CDR1 MNHNS, CDR2 SASEGT. The CDR3 spells CASSEVGRSRYTF. The CDR3 DNA reads as TGTGCCAGCAGTGAAGTGGGACGGAGTCGCTACACCTTC.

This CDR3 is CASSTLYGYEETGELFF. The CDR3 region has the DNA TGTGCCAGCAGCACCCTGTATGGATACGAGGAGACCGGGGAGCTGTTTTTT. V gene TRBV7-2 combines with J gene TRBJ2-2; D unresolved. V was cut by 5 bases and J by 5 bases, with 21 bases left in between. This CDR3 region has 17 residues. Germline CDR1 and CDR2: SGHTA and FQGNSA. Full variable domain (rest looked up from reference TRBV7-2 and TRBJ2-2): GAGVSQSPSNKVTEKGKDVELRCDPISGHTALYWYRQSLGQGLEFLIYFQGNSAPDKSGLPSDRFSAERTGGSVSTLTIQRTQQEDSAVYLCASSTLYGYEETGELFFGEGSRLTVL.

CDR3 bases: TGTGCCAGCTCGTACGCTAGCACAGATACGCAGTATTTT. Residues: CASSYASTDTQYF. The chain employs TRBV18 and TRBJ2-3; the D is unclear. Germline assignment: CDR1 KGHSH and CDR2 LQKENI. The CDR3 covers 13 residues. V gave up 6 bases and J gave up 0 bases, with 7 bases separating them.

V gene TRBV6-2 or TRBV6-3 combines with J gene TRBJ1-1; no clear D. Germline lookup yields CDR1 MNHEY and CDR2 SVGEGT. Trimming took 0 bases from V and 9 from J, leaving 8 bases between them. CDR3 size: 12 residues. The CDR3 region has the DNA TGTGCCAGCAGTTACTCGACTGGGAAAGCTTTCTTT. Its protein product is CASSYSTGKAFF.

This chain joins TRBV5-5 and TRBJ1-4; D gene uncertain. The germline V gene encodes CDR1 SGHKS and CDR2 YYEKEE (reference sequence). This CDR3 has 15 residues. The V gene lost 1 base and the J gene lost 1 base, with 8 bases spanning the gap. CDR3 residues: CASSLRDVTNEKLFF. The DNA of the CDR3 is TGTGCCAGCAGCTTGAGGGATGTAACTAATGAAAAACTGTTTTTT.

The rearrangement links TRBV5-5 to TRBJ2-7; either TRBD1 or TRBD2 may fit D (7 bases each). CDR1 and CDR2 from the germline V gene are SGHKS and YYEKEE (reference sequence). This CDR3 contains 15 residues. Trimming removed 4 bases at V and 1 base at J, with 15 bases between. The CDR3 coding sequence is TGTGCCAGCAGCAGAGGGGGGGGACAGTCCTACGAGCAGTACTTC. Protein: CASSRGGGQSYEQYF.

This chain connects TRBV29-1 to TRBJ1-2, with D possibly matching TRBD1 (6 bases). Germline values: CDR1 SQVTM, CDR2 ANQGSEA. The CDR3 spans 12 residues. Trimming took 5 bases from V and 3 from J, leaving 10 bases between them. The CDR3 DNA follows: TGCAGCGTTAGCAGGGGCGACTATGGCTACACCTTC. It translates to CSVSRGDYGYTF.

The CDR3: CASTPGDREANEQFF. In DNA, the CDR3 is TGTGCCAGCACCCCGGGGGACAGGGAAGCCAATGAGCAGTTCTTC. This sequence joins TRBV27 and TRBJ2-1, with 9 positions matching TRBD1. The germline CDR1 and CDR2 sequences are MNHEY and SMNVEV (reference sequence). This CDR3 contains 15 residues. With 7 bases clipped from V and 6 bases from J, the junction kept 10 bases outside the gene matches.

The genes are TRBV5-4 and TRBJ2-3; a possible D gene is TRBD2 (7 bases). Looked up from germline, CDR1 is SGHNT and CDR2 is YYREEE (reference sequence). V lost 0 bases to trimming and J lost 3 bases, with 14 bases between them. The CDR3 extends over 16 amino acids. CDR3 DNA sequence: TGTGCCAGCAGCTTGGGGGGGCAGGGAGGGACAGATACGCAGTATTTT. Translating gives CASSLGGQGGTDTQYF. The entire variable domain, with the rest obtained from reference TRBV5-4 and TRBJ2-3, is as follows: ETGVTQSPTHLIKTRGQQVTLRCSSQSGHNTVSWYQQALGQGPQFIFQYYREEENGRGNFPPRFSGLQFPNYSSELNVNALELDDSALYLCASSLGGQGGTDTQYFGPGTRLTVL.

This clone was recorded once. The rearrangement links TRBV5-5 to TRBJ2-1, with 8 bases lining up with TRBD1. Losses at the gene ends were 2 bases for V and 4 bases for J; bases not matched to a gene: 5. CDR3 length: 15 amino acids. CDR1 is SGHKS, CDR2 YYEKEE, per germline (reference sequence). The CDR3 sequence is CASSFRDRKYNEQFF. The CDR3 coding sequence is TGTGCCAGCAGCTTCCGGGACAGGAAATACAATGAGCAGTTCTTC. The variable domain in full, completed from reference TRBV5-5 and TRBJ2-1, reads DAGVTQSPTHLIKTRGQQVTLRCSPISGHKSVSWYQQVLGQGPQFIFQYYEKEERGRGNFPDRFSARQFPNYSSELNVNALLLGDSALYLCASSFRDRKYNEQFFGPGTRLTVL.